This T cell receptor (beta chain) was recorded in a study of immune characteristics of hereditary and idiopathic chronic pancreatitis. With respect to the entire study: Local pancreatic immune cells and TCRbeta repertoires were profiled in hereditary and idiopathic chronic pancreatitis and were compared with control organ donor pancreases. TCRbeta sequencing covered roughly 5 control pancreases, seven or eight hereditary chronic pancreatitis pancreases and roughly six idiopathic chronic pancreatitis pancreases. Minimal in vitro experimental manipulation of pancreas-infiltrating T cells was the reason the gDNA-based approach was selected. What the work shows at the level of the full study, not this receptor alone: Among approximately 14 chronic pancreatitis patients, the number of productive TCR rearrangements showed a positive correlation with disease severity scores. Significantly increased TCRbeta repertoire diversity and reduced clonality were observed in both chronic pancreatitis groups relative to controls. Vbeta-Jbeta gene family usage, including TRBV10, TRBV19, TRBV23 and TRBV5, differed between hereditary and idiopathic chronic pancreatitis. Because patient tissue could only be obtained at the time of TPIAT, differences in disease duration may have influenced the immune findings. Chronic pancreatitis caused by alcohol use was excluded from the study.

Libraries came from the immunoSEQ multiplex PCR assay. From pancreatic genomic DNA, the TCRbeta CDR3 region along with adjacent sequences was amplified and then sequenced. In the paper's pipeline: Repertoire diversity was measured as a mean normalized Shannon-Wiener index, alongside productive clonality and productive rearrangement counts. The nonparametric Mann-Whitney U test was used to compare repertoire metrics between the control and chronic pancreatitis groups. Shared clonotypes were defined as CDR3beta sequences with identical amino acid composition and length across subjects. In TCRdb, the immuneACCESS table is reduced to in-frame sequences with V and J assigned. These tables do not hold every clone; where another copy was compared, an unresolved V gene accounts for under half, and the others remain unexplained. The V and J calls and clone size were taken over from that table, and D and trimming were inferred from the DNA. A total of a few thousand clones appear in this sample, about 70% of them only once. The ten top clones hold around 7.3% of the sample.

Chronic pancreatitis pancreas tissue came from patients undergoing total pancreatectomy with islet autotransplantation (TPIAT). None of the chronic pancreatitis patients included in the study had a known history of diabetes. Genomic DNA was extracted directly from bulk pancreas tissue, without T cell sorting, for TCRbeta sequencing. At two US centers, pancreas tissues from patients and organ donors were collected on a consecutive basis. Here V drops 5 bases and J drops 1 base, and the junction holds 5 bases not matched to any gene. Spanning cysteine to phenylalanine, the CDR3 consists of 16 amino acids. CDR3 DNA is the only sequence kept; it has 48 bases, read in frame from the first base. From a lookup of the germline V gene, CDR1 and CDR2 are MRHNA and SNTAGT. This clone appeared a single time. Its antigen is still unknown. Per-base qualities were not stored, and no clone one base away is much larger.

The chain is made from TRBV6-4 and TRBJ2-5; 12 bases in between match TRBD2. The specimen was pancreas tissue with hereditary chronic pancreatitis. This receptor was identified in a human donor with chronic pancreatitis. The nucleotides read TGTGCCAGCAGTCGGACTAGCGGGGCTCCCCAAGAGACCCAGTACTTC. Its translation is CASSRTSGAPQETQYF.